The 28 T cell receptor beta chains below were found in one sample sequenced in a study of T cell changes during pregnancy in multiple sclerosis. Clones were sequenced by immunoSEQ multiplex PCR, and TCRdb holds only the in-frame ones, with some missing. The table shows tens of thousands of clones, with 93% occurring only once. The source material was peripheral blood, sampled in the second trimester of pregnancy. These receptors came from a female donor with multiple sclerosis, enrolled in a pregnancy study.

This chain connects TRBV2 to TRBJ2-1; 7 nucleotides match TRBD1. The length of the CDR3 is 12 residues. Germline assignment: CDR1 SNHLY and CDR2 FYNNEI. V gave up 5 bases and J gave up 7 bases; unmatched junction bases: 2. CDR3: CASSRQGNEQFF. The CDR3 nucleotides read TGTGCCAGCAGTAGACAGGGAAATGAGCAGTTCTTC. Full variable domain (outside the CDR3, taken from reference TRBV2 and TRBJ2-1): EPEVTQTPSHQVTQMGQEVILRCVPISNHLYFYWYRQILGQKVEFLVSFYNNEISEKSEIFDDQFSVERPDGSNFTLKIRSTKLEDSAMYFCASSRQGNEQFFGPGTRLTVL.

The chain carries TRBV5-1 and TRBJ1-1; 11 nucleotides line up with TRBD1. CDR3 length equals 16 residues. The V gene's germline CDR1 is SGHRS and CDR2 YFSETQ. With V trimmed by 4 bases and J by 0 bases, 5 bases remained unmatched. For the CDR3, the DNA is TGCGCCAGCAGCCCGGACAGGGGGCTGGTGAACACTGAAGCTTTCTTT. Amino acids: CASSPDRGLVNTEAFF.

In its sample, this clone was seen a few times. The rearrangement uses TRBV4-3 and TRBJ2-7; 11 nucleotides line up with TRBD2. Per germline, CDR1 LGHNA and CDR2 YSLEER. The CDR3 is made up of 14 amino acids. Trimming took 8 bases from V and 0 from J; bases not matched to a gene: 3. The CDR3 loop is CASSSGRSSYEQYF. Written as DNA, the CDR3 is TGCGCCAGCTCTAGCGGGAGGAGCTCCTACGAGCAGTACTTC.

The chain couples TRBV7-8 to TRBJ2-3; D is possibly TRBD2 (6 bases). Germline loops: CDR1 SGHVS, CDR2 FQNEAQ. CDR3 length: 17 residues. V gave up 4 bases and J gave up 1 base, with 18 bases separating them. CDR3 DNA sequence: TGTGCCAGCAGCTCTAGAAGATTAGGAGGGGGCACAGATACGCAGTATTTT. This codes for CASSSRRLGGGTDTQYF.

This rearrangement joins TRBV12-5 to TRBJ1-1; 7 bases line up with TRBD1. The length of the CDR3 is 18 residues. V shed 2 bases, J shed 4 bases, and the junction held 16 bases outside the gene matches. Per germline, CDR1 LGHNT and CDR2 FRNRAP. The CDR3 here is CASGLSASDRVRSTEAFF. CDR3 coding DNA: TGTGCTAGTGGTTTGTCAGCCTCCGACAGGGTACGTAGCACTGAAGCTTTCTTT.

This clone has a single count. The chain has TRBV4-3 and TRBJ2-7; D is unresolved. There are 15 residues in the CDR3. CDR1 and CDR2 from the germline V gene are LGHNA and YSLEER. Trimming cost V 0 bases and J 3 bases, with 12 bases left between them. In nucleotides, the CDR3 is TGCGCCAGCAGCCAAGAGGGCGACCCCCACTACGAGCAGTACTTC. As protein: CASSQEGDPHYEQYF.

CDR3 protein: CASSLAFGVTEAFF. The CDR3 nucleotides are TGTGCCAGCAGCCTAGCTTTTGGGGTCACTGAAGCTTTCTTT. V usage is TRBV5-4 and J usage is TRBJ1-1; D gene unclear. Deletions cut 4 bases from V and 4 bases from J, with 14 bases between. CDR3 length: 14 residues. Per the germline V gene, CDR1 is SGHNT and CDR2 is YYREEE (reference sequence).

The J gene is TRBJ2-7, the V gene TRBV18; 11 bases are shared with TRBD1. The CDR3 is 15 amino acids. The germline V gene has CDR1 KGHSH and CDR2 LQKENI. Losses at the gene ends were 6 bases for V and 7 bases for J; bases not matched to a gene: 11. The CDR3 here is CASSLRDRGLREQYF. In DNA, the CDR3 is TGTGCCAGCTCGCTGCGGGACAGGGGGTTAAGGGAGCAGTACTTC.

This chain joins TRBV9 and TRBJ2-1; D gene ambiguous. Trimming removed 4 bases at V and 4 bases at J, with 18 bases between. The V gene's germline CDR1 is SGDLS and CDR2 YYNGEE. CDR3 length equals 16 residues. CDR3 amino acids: CASSPTPSSGYNEQFF. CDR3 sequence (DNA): TGTGCCAGCAGCCCCACCCCTAGTTCGGGTTACAATGAGCAGTTCTTC.

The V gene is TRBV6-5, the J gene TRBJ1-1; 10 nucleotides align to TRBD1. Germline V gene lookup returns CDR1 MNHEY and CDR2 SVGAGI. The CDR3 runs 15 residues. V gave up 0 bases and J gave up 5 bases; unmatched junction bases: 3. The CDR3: CASSYSGTGVTEAFF. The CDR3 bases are TGTGCCAGCAGTTACTCCGGGACAGGGGTTACTGAAGCTTTCTTT.

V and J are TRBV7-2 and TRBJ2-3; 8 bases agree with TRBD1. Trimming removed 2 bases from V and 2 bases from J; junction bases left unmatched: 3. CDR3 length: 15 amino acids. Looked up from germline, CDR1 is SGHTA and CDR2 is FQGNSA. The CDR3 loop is CASSLQGALTDTQYF. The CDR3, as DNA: TGTGCCAGCAGCTTACAGGGGGCCCTCACAGATACGCAGTATTTT. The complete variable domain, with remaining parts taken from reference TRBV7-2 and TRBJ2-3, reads GAGVSQSPSNKVTEKGKDVELRCDPISGHTALYWYRQSLGQGLEFLIYFQGNSAPDKSGLPSDRFSAERTGGSVSTLTIQRTQQEDSAVYLCASSLQGALTDTQYFGPGTRLTVL.

The CDR3 here is CASSLGQPNQPQHF. The CDR3 DNA reads TGTGCCAGCAGCCTGGGACAGCCTAATCAGCCCCAGCATTTT. The chain couples TRBV28 to TRBJ1-5; 7 positions match TRBD1. CDR3 length: 14 residues. Germline assignment: CDR1 MDHEN and CDR2 SYDVKM. Germline trimming cut 6 bases from V and 4 bases from J; bases unmatched to any gene: 6.

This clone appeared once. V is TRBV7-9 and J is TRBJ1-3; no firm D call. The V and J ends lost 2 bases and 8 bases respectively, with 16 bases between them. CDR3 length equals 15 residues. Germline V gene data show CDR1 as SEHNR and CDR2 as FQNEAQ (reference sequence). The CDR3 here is CASSLRRDGADTIYF. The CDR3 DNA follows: TGTGCCAGCAGCTTACGGAGAGACGGCGCGGACACCATATATTTT.

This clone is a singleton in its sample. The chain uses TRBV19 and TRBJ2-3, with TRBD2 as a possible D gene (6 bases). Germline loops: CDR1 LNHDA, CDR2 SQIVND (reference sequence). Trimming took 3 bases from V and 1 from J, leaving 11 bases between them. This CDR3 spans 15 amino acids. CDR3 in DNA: TGTGCCAGTAGTATTGGAGGGTCCGGCACAGATACGCAGTATTTT. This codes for CASSIGGSGTDTQYF.

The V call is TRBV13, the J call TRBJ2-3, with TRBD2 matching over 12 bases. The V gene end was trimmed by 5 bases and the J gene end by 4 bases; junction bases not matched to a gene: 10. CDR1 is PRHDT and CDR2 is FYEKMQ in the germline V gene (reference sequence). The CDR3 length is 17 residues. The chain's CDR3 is CASSEKRLAGDADTQYF. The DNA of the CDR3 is TGTGCCAGCAGCGAAAAGCGACTAGCGGGAGACGCAGATACGCAGTATTTT. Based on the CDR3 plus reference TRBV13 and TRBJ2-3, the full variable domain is AAGVIQSPRHLIKEKRETATLKCYPIPRHDTVYWYQQGPGQDPQFLISFYEKMQSDKGSIPDRFSAQQFSDYHSELNMSSLELGDSALYFCASSEKRLAGDADTQYFGPGTRLTVL.

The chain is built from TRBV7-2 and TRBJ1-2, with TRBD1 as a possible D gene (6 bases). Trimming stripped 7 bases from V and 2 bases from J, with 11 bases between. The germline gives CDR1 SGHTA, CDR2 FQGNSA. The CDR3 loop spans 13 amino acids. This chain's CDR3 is CASTLTGNYGYTF. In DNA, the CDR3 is TGTGCCAGCACCCTGACAGGAAACTATGGCTACACCTTC. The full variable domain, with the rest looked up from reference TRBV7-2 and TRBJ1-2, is GAGVSQSPSNKVTEKGKDVELRCDPISGHTALYWYRQSLGQGLEFLIYFQGNSAPDKSGLPSDRFSAERTGGSVSTLTIQRTQQEDSAVYLCASTLTGNYGYTFGSGTRLTVV.

The DNA for the CDR3 is TGTGCCACCAGCAGAGATGCGGCTAGCGGGCAAGAGACCCAGTACTTC. The encoded protein is CATSRDAASGQETQYF. V is TRBV15 and J is TRBJ2-5, with 8 bases lining up with TRBD2. The ends lost 0 bases at V and 2 bases at J; junction bases unmatched: 5. The CDR3 contains 16 residues. The germline CDR1 and CDR2 sequences are LNHNV and YYDKDF (reference sequence).

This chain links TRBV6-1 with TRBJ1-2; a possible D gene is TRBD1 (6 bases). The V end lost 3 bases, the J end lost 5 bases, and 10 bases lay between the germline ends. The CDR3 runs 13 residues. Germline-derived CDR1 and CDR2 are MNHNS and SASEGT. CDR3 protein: CASSDRQAYGYTF. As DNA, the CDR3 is TGTGCCAGCAGTGACAGACAGGCATATGGCTACACCTTC.

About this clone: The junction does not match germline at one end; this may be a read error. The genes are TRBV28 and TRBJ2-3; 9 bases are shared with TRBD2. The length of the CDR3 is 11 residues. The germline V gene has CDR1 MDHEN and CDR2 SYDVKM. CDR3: CASSSGTSFLF. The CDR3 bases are TGTGCCAGCAGTTCTGGGACTAGCTTCCTTTTT.

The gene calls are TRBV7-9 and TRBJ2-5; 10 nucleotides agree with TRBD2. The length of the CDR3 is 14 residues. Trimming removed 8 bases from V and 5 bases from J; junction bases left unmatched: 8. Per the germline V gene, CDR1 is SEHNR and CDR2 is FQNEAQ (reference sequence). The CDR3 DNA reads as TGTGCCAGCCACCTAGCGGGAGTTGGGGAGACCCAGTACTTC. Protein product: CASHLAGVGETQYF. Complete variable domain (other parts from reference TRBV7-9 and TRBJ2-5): DTGVSQNPRHKITKRGQNVTFRCDPISEHNRLYWYRQTLGQGPEFLTYFQNEAQLEKSRLLSDRFSAERPKGSFSTLEIQRTEQGDSAMYLCASHLAGVGETQYFGPGTRLLVL.

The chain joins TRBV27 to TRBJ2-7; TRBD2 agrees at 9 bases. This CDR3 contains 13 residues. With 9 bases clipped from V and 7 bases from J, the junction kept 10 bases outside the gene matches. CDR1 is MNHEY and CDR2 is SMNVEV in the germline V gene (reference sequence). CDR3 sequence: CASAIAGEDEQYF. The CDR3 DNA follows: TGTGCCAGTGCCATAGCGGGGGAAGATGAGCAGTACTTC.

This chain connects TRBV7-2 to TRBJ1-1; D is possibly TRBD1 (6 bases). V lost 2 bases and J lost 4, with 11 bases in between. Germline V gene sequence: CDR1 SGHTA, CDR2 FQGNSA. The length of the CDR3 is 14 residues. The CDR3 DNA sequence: TGTGCCAGCAGCTTAACGGGACACTCCACTGAAGCTTTCTTT. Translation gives CASSLTGHSTEAFF.

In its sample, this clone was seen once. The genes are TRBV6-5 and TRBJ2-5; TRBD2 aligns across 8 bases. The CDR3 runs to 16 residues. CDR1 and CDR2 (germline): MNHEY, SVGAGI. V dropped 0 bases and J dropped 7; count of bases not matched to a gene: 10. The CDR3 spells CASSYSPASGLGTQYF. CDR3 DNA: TGTGCCAGCAGTTACTCCCCGGCTAGCGGGCTGGGGACCCAGTACTTC.

CDR3 protein: CAISVGDRDEQYF. The CDR3 DNA sequence: TGTGCCATCAGTGTGGGGGACAGGGACGAGCAGTACTTC. The chain links TRBV10-3 to TRBJ2-7, with 9 bases fitting TRBD1. V shed 4 bases, J shed 5 bases, and the junction held 3 bases outside the gene matches. The CDR3 totals 13 residues. Germline CDR1 is ENHRY and CDR2 is SYGVKD.

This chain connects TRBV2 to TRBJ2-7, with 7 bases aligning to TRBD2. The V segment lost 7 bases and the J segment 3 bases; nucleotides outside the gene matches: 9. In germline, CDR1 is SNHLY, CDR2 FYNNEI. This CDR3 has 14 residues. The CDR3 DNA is TGTGCCAGCAACCGTAACCGGGAGGACTACGAGCAGTACTTC. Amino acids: CASNRNREDYEQYF.

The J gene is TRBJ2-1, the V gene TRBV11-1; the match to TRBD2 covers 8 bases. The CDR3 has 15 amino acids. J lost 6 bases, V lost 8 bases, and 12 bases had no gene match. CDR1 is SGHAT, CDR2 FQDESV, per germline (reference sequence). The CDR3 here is CASWTRTGGVNEQFF. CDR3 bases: TGTGCCAGCTGGACCAGGACGGGGGGGGTCAATGAGCAGTTCTTC. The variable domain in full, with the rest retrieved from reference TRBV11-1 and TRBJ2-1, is EAEVAQSPRYKITEKSQAVAFWCDPISGHATLYWYRQILGQGPELLVQFQDESVVDDSQLPKDRFSAERLKGVDSTLKIQPAELGDSAMYLCASWTRTGGVNEQFFGPGTRLTVL.

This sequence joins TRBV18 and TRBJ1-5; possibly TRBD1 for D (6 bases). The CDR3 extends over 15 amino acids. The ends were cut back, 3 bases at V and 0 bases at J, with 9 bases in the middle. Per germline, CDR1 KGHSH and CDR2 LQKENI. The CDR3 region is CASSPGGASNQPQHF. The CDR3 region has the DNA TGTGCCAGCTCACCCGGGGGGGCTAGCAATCAGCCCCAGCATTTT.

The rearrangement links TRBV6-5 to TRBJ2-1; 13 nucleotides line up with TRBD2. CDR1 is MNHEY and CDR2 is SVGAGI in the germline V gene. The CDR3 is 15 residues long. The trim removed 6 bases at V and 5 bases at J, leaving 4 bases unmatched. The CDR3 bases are TGTGCCAGCAGACCCGGGACTAGCGGGAACAATGAGCAGTTCTTC. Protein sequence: CASRPGTSGNNEQFF.